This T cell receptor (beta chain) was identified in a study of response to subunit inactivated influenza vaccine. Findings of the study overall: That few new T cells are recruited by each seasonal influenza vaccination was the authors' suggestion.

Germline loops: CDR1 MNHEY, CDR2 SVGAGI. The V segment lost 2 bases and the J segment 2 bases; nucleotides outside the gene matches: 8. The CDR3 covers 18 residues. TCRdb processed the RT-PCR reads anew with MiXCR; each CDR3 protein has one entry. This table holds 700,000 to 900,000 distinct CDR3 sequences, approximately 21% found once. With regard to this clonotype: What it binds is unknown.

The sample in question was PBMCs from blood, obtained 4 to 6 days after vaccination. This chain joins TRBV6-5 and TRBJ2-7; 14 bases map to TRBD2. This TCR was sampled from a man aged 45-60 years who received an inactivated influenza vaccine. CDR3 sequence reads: CASSYRGTSGSSPYEQYF. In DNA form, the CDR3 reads TGTGCCAGCAGTTACCGAGGGACTAGCGGGAGTTCTCCCTACGAGCAGTACTTC.